What follows is one T cell receptor beta chain and its context. This sample is drawn from a study of blood T cell repertoires in COVID-19. Study-level background: In each case, the material was cDNA or gDNA derived from T cells, B-cell-depleted T cells, or PBMCs.

Here immunoSEQ multiplex PCR was the method, and the copy in TCRdb shows in-frame clones only, minus some. The sample lists about 95,000 clones, more than 80% occurring once. Sequencing used peripheral blood. The TCR was taken from a man older than 75 with COVID-19, enrolled during active disease.

The CDR3 bases are TGTGCCAGCATTGAACAAGCGGGGCCGAACACCGGGGAGCTGTTTTTT. Protein sequence: CASIEQAGPNTGELFF. The chain couples TRBV9 to TRBJ2-2; 7 bases match TRBD2. Trimming removed 6 bases from V and 0 bases from J; junction bases left unmatched: 8. Germline CDR1 is SGDLS and CDR2 is YYNGEE. The CDR3 loop spans 16 amino acids.